These T cell receptor beta chains were read from a single sample in a study of cytomegalovirus exposure and HLA in healthy donors. The assay was immunoSEQ multiplex PCR, and TCRdb's table has in-frame clones only and misses some. The sample lists tens of thousands of clones, 90% to 95% occurring once. The material sequenced was PBMCs. These receptors were taken from a woman younger than 30 in good health and CMV-seronegative. Each CDR3 is given with its conserved first and last residue. Each record gives: CDR3 length, V gene, clone size, J gene, D gene, CDR3 DNA, CDR3 protein. D genes are given only for firm matches. Only some rows state a clone size, as once, few, many or a class for expanded clones.

18	TRBV4-1	.	TRBJ1-5	.	TGCGCCAGCAGCCAAGATCCCCCTACTGGGAGGGATGATCAGCCCCAGCATTTT	CASSQDPPTGRDDQPQHF
15	TRBV5-4	.	TRBJ1-1	.	TGTGCCAGCAGCTTGGGACCGCGGACAGACCCTGAAGCTTTCTTT	CASSLGPRTDPEAFF
16	TRBV7-9	.	TRBJ2-3	TRBD1	TGTGCCAGCAGCTTAGGACAGGGGATAAGCACAGATACGCAGTATTTT	CASSLGQGISTDTQYF
15	TRBV6-5	.	TRBJ2-5	TRBD1	TGTGCCAGCCGTTGGGGACAGGGCTTACAAGAGACCCAGTACTTC	CASRWGQGLQETQYF
19	TRBV10-1	.	TRBJ2-1	TRBD2	TGCGCCAGCAGTGAGTCTCCTCGGGGTCGGCTAGCGGGGATGAGTGAGCAGTTCTTC	CASSESPRGRLAGMSEQFF
14	TRBV12-5	.	TRBJ1-1	TRBD1	TGTGCTAGTGGTTTAGGACAGGGAGACACTGAAGCTTTCTTT	CASGLGQGDTEAFF
15	TRBV9	.	TRBJ2-5	.	TGTGCCAGCAGCGTAGGTGAACAGGATTGGGAGACCCAGTACTTC	CASSVGEQDWETQYF
18	TRBV2	.	TRBJ2-3	TRBD1	TGTGCCCGCACCGGGACAGGGGGCGCGGGGATTCTAATGGATACGCAGTATTTT	CARTGTGGAGILMDTQYF
14	TRBV11-2	.	TRBJ1-2	.	TGTGCCAGCAGCTTGGTTGGGCAGGCTCATGGCTACACCTTC	CASSLVGQAHGYTF
15	TRBV5-1	.	TRBJ2-3	TRBD1	TGCGCCAGCAGCTTGGGGACAGGGATCCCAGATACGCAGTATTTT	CASSLGTGIPDTQYF
15	TRBV5-6	.	TRBJ1-6	.	TGTGCCAGCAGCGGGGGCGGATTCTATAATTCACCCCTCCACTTT	CASSGGGFYNSPLHF
16	TRBV7-2	.	TRBJ2-7	TRBD1	TGTGCCAGCAGCTTAGGTCAGGGGGGACAGGGCTACGAGCAGTACTTC	CASSLGQGGQGYEQYF
17	TRBV9	.	TRBJ2-1	TRBD2	TGTGCCAGCAGCGTCTCGTCCCTAGCGGGAGCTCTTTTAGAGCAGTTCTTC	CASSVSSLAGALLEQFF
11	TRBV29-1	many	TRBJ1-2	.	TGCAGCGTTGGACATGGTAATGGCTACACCTTC	CSVGHGNGYTF
12	TRBV5-6	.	TRBJ2-1	TRBD1	TGTGCCAGCAGCTTCCAGGGGGATGAGCAGTTCTTC	CASSFQGDEQFF
15	TRBV11-2	.	TRBJ1-3	TRBD1	TGTGCCAGCAGTTACACAGGGGGCTCTGGAAACACCATATATTTT	CASSYTGGSGNTIYF
15	TRBV11-2	.	TRBJ2-5	TRBD1	TGTGCCAGCAGCTATGGACAGGCAAGTGGGGAGACCCAGTACTTC	CASSYGQASGETQYF
17	TRBV5-1	.	TRBJ2-4	TRBD2	TGCGCCAGCAGCTTGCCAGCGGGGGGACTAGCCAAAAACATTCAGTACTTC	CASSLPAGGLAKNIQYF
19	TRBV2	.	TRBJ2-3	TRBD2	TGTGCCAGCAGTGGAACTAGCGGGAACCAACCCTACCTCACAGATACGCAGTATTTT	CASSGTSGNQPYLTDTQYF
14	TRBV6-1	.	TRBJ2-7	.	TGTGCCAGCATGAGGGCAGCAGTTAACTACGAGCAGTACTTC	CASMRAAVNYEQYF
17	TRBV4-3	.	TRBJ2-1	.	TGCGCCAGCAGCCAAGTGACCGGGACTGGGCCCTACAATGAGCAGTTCTTC	CASSQVTGTGPYNEQFF
14	TRBV2	.	TRBJ1-1	.	TGTGCCAGCAGTGACGGACTGGCGAACACTGAAGCTTTCTTT	CASSDGLANTEAFF
12	TRBV4-2	.	TRBJ1-1	.	TGTGCCAGCAGCCCTCACGCGACTGAAGCTTTCTTT	CASSPHATEAFF
18	TRBV6-1	.	TRBJ2-7	TRBD2	TGTGCCAGCAGTGAAAGTTGGTGGCTAGCGGGGGCCTCCTACGAGCAGTACTTC	CASSESWWLAGASYEQYF
14	TRBV4-2	.	TRBJ2-1	TRBD1	TGTGCCAGCAGCCAAGATGGGGGACAGGGGGGACAGTTCTTC	CASSQDGGQGGQFF
15	TRBV6-1	once	TRBJ1-6	TRBD1	TGCTCGGGGACAGGGCAGGGCTCCTATAATTCACCCCTCCACTTT	CSGTGQGSYNSPLHF
14	TRBV28	.	TRBJ2-7	.	TGTGCCAGCACCGCCGCCAGACAGAACTACGAGCAGTACTTC	CASTAARQNYEQYF
17	TRBV19	.	TRBJ1-6	.	TGTGCCAGTAGTATACGAGAAGGGGCCGCCTATAATTCACCCCTCCACTTT	CASSIREGAAYNSPLHF
17	TRBV5-4	once	TRBJ2-5	TRBD1	TGTGCCAGCAGCTTGGATATTAATAACAGGGGAGAAGAGACCCAGTACTTC	CASSLDINNRGEETQYF
18	TRBV7-9	.	TRBJ2-1	TRBD2	TGTGCCAGCAGCTTAGCTGGGGGGGTCACACCGGGCAACAATGAGCAGTTCTTC	CASSLAGGVTPGNNEQFF
14	TRBV7-9	.	TRBJ1-6	.	TGTGCCAGCAGCCAAGGACAAGGATATTCACCCCTCCACTTT	CASSQGQGYSPLHF
19	TRBV7-8	.	TRBJ2-7	.	TGTGCCAGCAGCTTGGTCCGAGACAGCGAATTCTCGGGCTCCTACGAGCAGTACTTC	CASSLVRDSEFSGSYEQYF
16	TRBV11-3	.	TRBJ2-1	.	TGTGCCAGCAGCCCAGGACTGGAGAGCTCCTACAATGAGCAGTTCTTC	CASSPGLESSYNEQFF
13	TRBV18	.	TRBJ2-7	TRBD1	TGTGCCAGCTCGGCGACAGGGTGGTACGAGCAGTACTTC	CASSATGWYEQYF
16	TRBV14	.	TRBJ2-7	.	TGTGCCAGCAGCCAAGGGTTTATAGAGGGTAACTACGAGCAGTACTTC	CASSQGFIEGNYEQYF
18	TRBV5-1	.	TRBJ2-5	TRBD1	TGCGCCAGCAGCTTGTCCCCGCGGGACAGGGTAGTTGTTGAGACCCAGTACTTC	CASSLSPRDRVVVETQYF
14	TRBV29-1	.	TRBJ2-7	TRBD2	TGCAGCGTTCCCGGACTAGCGGGAGTTTCCGAGCAGTACTTC	CSVPGLAGVSEQYF
18	TRBV27	.	TRBJ1-2	TRBD1	TGTGCCAGCAGTTTATTTTTTCCGGGACAGGATCCAACCTATGGCTACACCTTC	CASSLFFPGQDPTYGYTF
16	TRBV7-9	.	TRBJ2-5	TRBD1	TGTGCCAGCAGCTTGCGGACAGGGGGGTTCCAAGAGACCCAGTACTTC	CASSLRTGGFQETQYF
19	TRBV7-8	.	TRBJ2-1	TRBD2	TGTGCCAGCAGCTACAAGCCCGTGGCTAGCGGGAGACTTAATGAGGAGCAGTTCTTC	CASSYKPVASGRLNEEQFF
16	TRBV7-2	.	TRBJ2-7	.	TGTGCCAGCAGCTTAGGGGCCGGGACTGACCCCTACGAGCAGTACTTC	CASSLGAGTDPYEQYF
14	TRBV25-1	.	TRBJ1-2	.	TGTGCCAGCGCCAACAGGGACACGGTCTATGGCTACACCTTC	CASANRDTVYGYTF
14	TRBV11-2	.	TRBJ2-3	TRBD1	TGTGCCAGCAGCCGGGACAGAAGAACAGATACGCAGTATTTT	CASSRDRRTDTQYF
14	TRBV2	.	TRBJ1-1	.	TGTGCCAGCCAAACCGGGACACGAAACACTGAAGCTTTCTTT	CASQTGTRNTEAFF
14	TRBV19	.	TRBJ2-1	.	TGTGCCAGTAGTGAAGGACTAAATTACAATGAGCAGTTCTTC	CASSEGLNYNEQFF
15	TRBV11-3	.	TRBJ2-3	TRBD2	TGTGCCAGCAGCTTGCTAGCGGGCCCCACAGATACGCAGTATTTT	CASSLLAGPTDTQYF
17	TRBV4-1	.	TRBJ1-3	.	TGCGCCAGCAGCGAGATAGAGGGGGGGTATTCTGGAAACACCATATATTTT	CASSEIEGGYSGNTIYF
13	TRBV6-5	.	TRBJ1-2	.	TGTGCCAGCAGTCTCCGATGGGGCGATGGCTACACCTTC	CASSLRWGDGYTF
15	TRBV19	.	TRBJ1-5	TRBD1	TGTGCCAGTACCATCATGGACAGGGGAGATCAGCCCCAGCATTTT	CASTIMDRGDQPQHF
13	TRBV4-1	once	TRBJ2-7	TRBD2	TGCGCCAGCCGGCGGGGGGACAACTACGAGCAGTACTTC	CASRRGDNYEQYF
16	TRBV4-2	.	TRBJ1-2	TRBD1	TGTGCCAGCAGTCAAGAAGGGGGGGACAGGGTGTATGGCTACACCTTC	CASSQEGGDRVYGYTF
13	TRBV7-9	.	TRBJ1-2	.	TGTGCCAGCAGCTTCGGACAGAACTATGGCTACACCTTC	CASSFGQNYGYTF
15	TRBV5-1	.	TRBJ2-2	.	TGCGCCAGCAGCTTGGTGCAGGCGAACACCGGGGAGCTGTTTTTT	CASSLVQANTGELFF
16	TRBV5-1	.	TRBJ2-5	TRBD2	TGCGCCAGCAGCTTGGGGGCTAGCGGGAGTGCAGAGACCCAGTACTTC	CASSLGASGSAETQYF
15	TRBV9	once	TRBJ1-4	.	TGTGCCAGCAGCGTAGGAGAAGCCTTCGGGGAAAAACTGTTTTTT	CASSVGEAFGEKLFF